The following is a T cell receptor beta chain sequence with its context. This entry belongs to a study of T cell changes during pregnancy in multiple sclerosis. Only in-frame clones appear in the TCRdb table, and some are missing; sequencing was by immunoSEQ multiplex PCR. The table has 80,000 to 95,000 clones, about 96% seen once. V was clipped by 6 bases and J by 4 bases; unmatched bases: 7. Germline CDR1 LNHDA, CDR2 SQIVND (reference sequence). The CDR3 is 15 amino acids. The sample here was peripheral blood, taken in the second trimester of pregnancy. The receptor was isolated from a female donor with multiple sclerosis, enrolled in a pregnancy study. This chain joins TRBV19 and TRBJ1-5; 9 bases agree with TRBD1. The CDR3 DNA reads as TGTGCCAGTAGAGCTATGACAGGGGGGAATCAGCCCCAGCATTTT. This sequence encodes CASRAMTGGNQPQHF.